This T cell receptor (beta chain) was sequenced in a study of T cell responses to AZD1222 COVID-19 vaccine. Using immunoSEQ multiplex PCR, the repertoire was profiled, and TCRdb retains in-frame clones only, with some absent. The sample yields approximately 140,000 clones, about 92% seen once. The material was peripheral blood, obtained 28 days after the second AZD1222 dose. The source is an adult who received the AZD1222 COVID-19 vaccine.

The CDR3 reads CASQGGGAGNTIYF. The CDR3 DNA reads as TGTGCCAGCCAAGGCGGCGGAGCTGGAAACACCATATATTTT. The chain links TRBV27 to TRBJ1-3; D unclear. The germline gives CDR1 MNHEY, CDR2 SMNVEV (reference sequence). The CDR3 totals 14 residues. V gave up 8 bases and J gave up 2 bases, with 13 bases separating them.